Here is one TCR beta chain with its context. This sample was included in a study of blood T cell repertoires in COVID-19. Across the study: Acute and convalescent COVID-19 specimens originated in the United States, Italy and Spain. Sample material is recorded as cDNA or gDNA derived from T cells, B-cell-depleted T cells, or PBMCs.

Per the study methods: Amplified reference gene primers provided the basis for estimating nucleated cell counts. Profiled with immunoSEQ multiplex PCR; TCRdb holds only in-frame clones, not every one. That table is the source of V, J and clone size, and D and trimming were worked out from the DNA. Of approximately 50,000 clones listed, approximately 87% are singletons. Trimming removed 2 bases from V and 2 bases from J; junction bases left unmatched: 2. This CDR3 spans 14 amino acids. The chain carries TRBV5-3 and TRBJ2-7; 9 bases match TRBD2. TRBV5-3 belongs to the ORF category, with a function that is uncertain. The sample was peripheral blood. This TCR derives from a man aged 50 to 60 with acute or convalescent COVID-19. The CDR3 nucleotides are TGTGCCAGAAGCTTAGCGGGGGGACCCTACGAGCAGTACTTC. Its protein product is CARSLAGGPYEQYF.